Listed here are 20 T cell receptor beta chains from one sample, sequenced in a study of T cells after yellow fever vaccination. MiXCR was run by TCRdb on the 5' RACE reads, yielding one entry per CDR3 protein. The data show some 400,000 distinct CDR3 sequences, 18% seen once. Sequenced material: PBMCs, taken before the yellow fever booster vaccination. The source is a man younger than 35 who received the YFV17D yellow fever vaccine.

The chain couples TRBV7-3 to TRBJ2-2, with 7 bases matching TRBD2. The CDR3 is 13 amino acids. Germline CDR1 is SGHTA and CDR2 is FQGTGA. After removal of 6 bases from V and 6 bases from J, the junction contained 4 bases not matched to a gene. This chain's CDR3 is CASSYTSAGELFF. CDR3 coding DNA: TGTGCCAGCAGTTATACTAGCGCCGGGGAGCTGTTTTTT.

This chain uses TRBV2 with TRBJ1-5, with TRBD1 as a possible D gene (5 bases). Trimming cost V 8 bases and J 7 bases, with 9 bases left between them. Looked up from germline, CDR1 is SNHLY and CDR2 is FYNNEI. The CDR3 contains 11 residues. Here the CDR3 reads CASGRGQPQHF. Here the CDR3 DNA reads TGTGCCAGCGGGCGGGGGCAGCCCCAGCATTTT.

The CDR3 DNA sequence: TGTGCCAGCAGCCCTTTTAGCTATGGCTACACCTTC. It codes for CASSPFSYGYTF. This sequence joins TRBV7-9 and TRBJ1-2; D uncertain. With 5 bases removed from V and 4 bases from J, the gap between germline ends came to 8 bases. This CDR3 has 12 amino acids. CDR1 SEHNR and CDR2 FQNEAQ come from the germline V gene (reference sequence).

CDR3 residues: CASRPRPQGLEAFF. The CDR3, as DNA: TGTGCCAGCAGACCACGGCCACAGGGTTTGGAAGCTTTCTTT. The rearrangement joins TRBV2 to TRBJ1-1, with a weak D call TRBD1 (6 bases). Trimming left V 6 bases short and J 8 bases short, with 19 bases between. The V gene's germline CDR1 is SNHLY and CDR2 FYNNEI. The CDR3 totals 14 residues.

The chain employs TRBV7-8 and TRBJ2-2; the D gene is possibly TRBD2 (6 bases). Germline V gives CDR1 SGHVS, CDR2 FQNEAQ. This CDR3 is 14 amino acids long. V lost 7 bases, J lost 5 bases, and 14 bases lay in between. The CDR3 DNA reads TGTGCCAGCAACCAAGGAGGGAGGACCGGGGAGCTGTTTTTT. It yields the protein CASNQGGRTGELFF.

This clonotype appeared many times. The CDR3 sequence: CSAPRGSQETQYF. The CDR3 DNA is TGCAGTGCTCCACGGGGGAGCCAAGAGACCCAGTACTTC. J is TRBJ2-5 and V is TRBV20-1; D is perhaps TRBD2 (6 bases). Trimming left V 5 bases short and J 1 base short, with 11 bases between. Germline assignment: CDR1 DFQATT and CDR2 SNEGSKA (reference sequence). CDR3 length: 13 residues.

The V and J genes are TRBV7-9 and TRBJ2-4, with a weak D call TRBD1 (6 bases). The CDR3 has 14 residues. Germline V gene lookup returns CDR1 SEHNR and CDR2 FQNEAQ (reference sequence). The V and J ends lost 3 bases and 5 bases respectively, with 11 bases between them. The CDR3 DNA is TGTGCCAGCAGCTTCAGGGGCATGGAAAACATTCAGTACTTC. Its protein is CASSFRGMENIQYF.

The chain combines TRBV7-2 with TRBJ2-4; D not certain. CDR1 and CDR2 from the germline V gene are SGHTA and FQGNSA. The CDR3 sequence is 13 residues long. V was pared by 3 bases and J by 0 bases, with 3 bases between. The CDR3 region is CASSLEAKNIQYF. CDR3 nucleotide sequence: TGTGCCAGCAGCTTGGAAGCCAAAAACATTCAGTACTTC.

This clonotype was seen only a few times. This chain uses TRBV20-1 with TRBJ2-1; 12 bases match TRBD2. V was clipped by 6 bases and J by 4 bases; unmatched bases: 13. Germline CDR1 DFQATT, CDR2 SNEGSKA (reference sequence). The CDR3 is 17 residues long. The CDR3 sequence: CSAVGLAGGRPYNEQFF. CDR3 DNA: TGCAGTGCCGTAGGGCTAGCGGGGGGGAGACCGTACAATGAGCAGTTCTTC.

The rearrangement joins TRBV6-5 to TRBJ2-7, with TRBD1 matching over 7 bases. Germline CDR1 MNHEY, CDR2 SVGAGI. J lost 0 bases, V lost 6 bases, and 8 bases had no gene match. CDR3 length equals 15 residues. The DNA of the CDR3 is TGTGCCAGCAGGGGCCCGGGACAGAGCTCCTACGAGCAGTACGTC. Protein sequence: CASRGPGQSSYEQYV.

This chain links TRBV7-3 with TRBJ2-2; D gene unclear. CDR1 is SGHTA and CDR2 is FQGTGA in the germline V gene. This CDR3 is built from 16 residues. The germline V and J ends were trimmed by 0 bases and 4 bases, with 12 bases remaining between them. The CDR3 DNA follows: TGTGCCAGCAGCTTAACAGCCTCACCCCTCACCGGGGAGCTGTTTTTT. Encoded protein: CASSLTASPLTGELFF.

There are a few counts of this clonotype. The chain uses TRBV7-9 and TRBJ2-5; 8 bases line up with TRBD1. This CDR3 has 14 residues. The V gene's germline CDR1 is SEHNR and CDR2 FQNEAQ (reference sequence). Losses at the gene ends were 6 bases for V and 4 bases for J; bases not matched to a gene: 7. The CDR3 loop reads CASSMTGVRETQYF. DNA of the CDR3: TGTGCCAGCAGTATGACAGGGGTTCGAGAGACCCAGTACTTC. The entire variable domain, with the rest obtained from reference TRBV7-9 and TRBJ2-5, is as follows: DTGVSQNPRHKITKRGQNVTFRCDPISEHNRLYWYRQTLGQGPEFLTYFQNEAQLEKSRLLSDRFSAERPKGSFSTLEIQRTEQGDSAMYLCASSMTGVRETQYFGPGTRLLVL.

This clonotype has a handful of counts. This chain links TRBV5-1 with TRBJ2-1; 10 nucleotides line up with TRBD2. CDR1 and CDR2 (germline): SGHRS, YFSETQ. The CDR3 sequence is 16 residues long. The V gene end was trimmed by 0 bases and the J gene end by 4 bases; junction bases not matched to a gene: 4. The CDR3: CASSLAGTSEYNEQFF. The CDR3 DNA follows: TGCGCCAGCAGCTTGGCCGGGACTAGCGAGTACAATGAGCAGTTCTTC.

The chain uses TRBV6-1 and TRBJ2-3, with TRBD2 identical over 8 bases. Germline V gene sequence: CDR1 MNHNS, CDR2 SASEGT. The CDR3 contains 13 residues. Trimming at V came to 8 bases and at J to 4 bases, leaving 5 bases not matched to a gene. The CDR3 DNA follows: TGTGCCAGCGGACGGGGGGGAGCAGATACGCAGTATTTT. Its protein is CASGRGGADTQYF.

This clonotype was seen only a few times. CDR3 DNA sequence: TGTGCCAGCAGCACCTCGGACGGCGTAAACACCGGGGAGCTGTTTTTT. Translation: CASSTSDGVNTGELFF. The chain combines TRBV7-8 with TRBJ2-2; the D is unclear. Trimming removed 5 bases from V and 2 bases from J, with 15 bases in between. The CDR3 totals 16 residues. Germline CDR1 reads SGHVS; CDR2 reads FQNEAQ.

This clonotype was seen a handful of times. The chain links TRBV6-5 to TRBJ2-2; 9 bases match TRBD2. The germline V gene has CDR1 MNHEY and CDR2 SVGAGI. The length of the CDR3 is 18 residues. The trim removed 8 bases at V and 3 bases at J, leaving 16 bases unmatched. The CDR3 region is CASAGGSGGTRDTGELFF. The CDR3 DNA is TGTGCCAGCGCCGGAGGGAGCGGGGGGACCCGGGACACCGGGGAGCTGTTTTTT.

This clonotype was observed many times. The chain employs TRBV29-1 and TRBJ1-1; D might be TRBD1 (5 bases). CDR1 and CDR2 from the germline V gene are SQVTM and ANQGSEA. This CDR3 has 15 amino acids. Trimming removed 8 bases from V and 0 bases from J, with 19 bases in between. The CDR3, as DNA: TGCAGCACGAGGGCTGGATGGGGGATGAACACTGAAGCTTTCTTT. Its protein is CSTRAGWGMNTEAFF.

This chain uses TRBV6-5 with TRBJ2-2; a weak D match, TRBD2 (5 bases). The CDR3 runs 15 residues. The germline gives CDR1 MNHEY, CDR2 SVGAGI. V was pared by 8 bases and J by 2 bases, with 15 bases between. The CDR3 sequence: CASHADYTNTGELFF. DNA of the CDR3: TGTGCCAGCCACGCCGACTACACTAACACCGGGGAGCTGTTTTTT.

In this sample, this clonotype turned up a few times. The gene calls are TRBV7-2 and TRBJ1-4; tentatively, D is TRBD1 (6 bases). The CDR3 extends over 14 amino acids. Looked up from germline, CDR1 is SGHTA and CDR2 is FQGNSA. V lost 5 bases and J 4 bases, leaving 11 bases between the germline ends. This CDR3 reads CASSHGGLNEKLFF. The CDR3 DNA sequence: TGTGCCAGCAGCCACGGGGGGCTTAATGAAAAACTGTTTTTT.

This clonotype has more than one count but fewer than ten. V usage is TRBV6-2 or TRBV6-3 and J usage is TRBJ2-5; D uncertain. Germline CDR1 MNHEY, CDR2 SVGEGT. V was cut by 6 bases and J by 4 bases, with 12 bases left in between. CDR3 length equals 13 residues. In DNA, the CDR3 is TGTGCCAGCAGACACGAAGGCGGAGAGACCCAGTACTTC. This encodes CASRHEGGETQYF.